The 31 T cell receptor beta chains given below trace back to one sample, sequenced in a study of neurological immune-mediated disorders. MiXCR, run by TCRdb on the 5' RACE reads, gives a single entry per CDR3 protein. The table shows 30,000 or so distinct CDR3 sequences, with approximately 12% occurring only once. The sequencing input was PBMCs. These receptors came from a man between 60 and 75 years old in good health.

This clonotype was detected ten times or more. This rearrangement joins TRBV7-6 to TRBJ2-1; 7 bases are a match to TRBD2. Trimming took 5 bases from V and 0 from J; bases not matched to a gene: 10. This CDR3 has 17 amino acids. From germline, CDR1 is SGHVS and CDR2 FNYEAQ. Here the CDR3 reads CASSLGGAGSSYNEQFF. CDR3 DNA: TGTGCCAGCAGCCTCGGTGGAGCGGGGAGCTCCTACAATGAGCAGTTCTTC.

The chain links TRBV13 to TRBJ2-1, with 7 bases that match TRBD2. With 6 bases clipped from V and 0 bases from J, the junction kept 11 bases outside the gene matches. This CDR3 region has 17 residues. Germline V gene data show CDR1 as PRHDT and CDR2 as FYEKMQ (reference sequence). The CDR3 DNA reads TGTGCCAGCAGGAACTTTGGGCTAGCGGTCTCCTACAATGAGCAGTTCTTC. Protein sequence: CASRNFGLAVSYNEQFF. The entire variable domain, with the rest obtained from reference TRBV13 and TRBJ2-1, is as follows: AAGVIQSPRHLIKEKRETATLKCYPIPRHDTVYWYQQGPGQDPQFLISFYEKMQSDKGSIPDRFSAQQFSDYHSELNMSSLELGDSALYFCASRNFGLAVSYNEQFFGPGTRLTVL.

In its sample, this clonotype is medium-sized. This sequence joins TRBV9 and TRBJ1-2, with TRBD1 matching 9 bases. With 0 bases clipped from V and 12 bases from J, the junction kept 3 bases outside the gene matches. Germline V lookup: CDR1 SGDLS, CDR2 YYNGEE. This CDR3 is built from 12 residues. CDR3 region: CASSVGDRVDTF. The CDR3 region has the DNA TGTGCCAGCAGCGTAGGGGACAGGGTGGACACCTTC.

This clonotype appeared many times. This chain connects TRBV11-2 to TRBJ1-2, with D possibly TRBD1 on 5 matching bases. Germline V gives CDR1 SGHAT, CDR2 FQNNGV. This CDR3 has 12 amino acids. Trimming took off 0 bases at V and 9 bases at J, with 8 bases between the two ends. The CDR3: CASSLDRQRYTF. The CDR3, as DNA: TGTGCCAGCAGCTTAGATAGACAGCGCTACACCTTC.

Relative to its sample, this clonotype is medium-sized (0.01 to 0.1%). As DNA, the CDR3 is TGTGCCAGCAGCTTGCCAGGAGGCTACAATGAGCAGTTCTTC. As protein: CASSLPGGYNEQFF. The chain carries TRBV11-1 and TRBJ2-1; possibly TRBD2 for D (5 bases). CDR3 length: 14 amino acids. Trimming removed 3 bases at V and 3 bases at J, with 9 bases between. Germline assignment: CDR1 SGHAT and CDR2 FQDESV (reference sequence).

This clonotype has a count of ten or more. The chain links TRBV20-1 to TRBJ2-7; D remains unclear. Trimming shortened V by 7 bases and J by 0 bases, and 10 bases separated the two germline ends. Germline V gives CDR1 DFQATT, CDR2 SNEGSKA (reference sequence). This CDR3 region has 12 residues. The CDR3: CSVSGSSYEQYF. The CDR3 nucleotides are TGCAGTGTCAGTGGTAGCTCCTACGAGCAGTACTTC.

This clonotype was seen repeatedly, ten times or more. The chain joins TRBV5-1 to TRBJ2-1; possibly TRBD2 for D (6 bases). V lost 6 bases, J lost 3 bases, and 19 bases lay in between. The CDR3 has 16 amino acids. CDR1 SGHRS and CDR2 YFSETQ come from the germline V gene. The CDR3 DNA sequence: TGCGCCAGCACCCCCCTGGCGGGACCTCTCTACAATGAGCAGTTCTTC. It yields the protein CASTPLAGPLYNEQFF.

The chain carries TRBV11-2 and TRBJ2-3, with 15 bases that match TRBD2. The CDR3 is made up of 17 amino acids. The V gene end was trimmed by 4 bases and the J gene end by 2 bases; junction bases not matched to a gene: 4. Germline CDR1 is SGHAT and CDR2 is FQNNGV. The CDR3 DNA is TGTGCCAGCAGCTCGGGACTAGCGGGAGGTTTCACAGATACGCAGTATTTT. Protein product: CASSSGLAGGFTDTQYF.

Remarks on this clonotype: As the CDR3 is not closed by the conserved phenylalanine or tryptophan, this likely results from a read error. The chain has TRBV18 and TRBJ2-7, with TRBD1 identical over 10 bases. This CDR3 contains 17 residues. Germline loops: CDR1 KGHSH, CDR2 LQKENI. V trimming: 4 bases; J trimming: 3 bases; junction bases outside the gene matches: 12. The CDR3 DNA reads TGTGCCAGCTCACGGGACAGGGGCCGACTACTTAACTACGAGCAGTACATC. This gives the protein CASSRDRGRLLNYEQYI.

This clonotype was picked up many times. CDR3 amino acids: CASSPGPIYEQYF. For the CDR3, the DNA is TGTGCCAGCAGTCCCGGACCGATATACGAGCAGTACTTC. This rearrangement joins TRBV6-5 to TRBJ2-7; D unclear. The CDR3 runs to 13 residues. V was clipped by 5 bases and J by 4 bases, with 12 bases between them. Germline V lookup: CDR1 MNHEY, CDR2 SVGAGI.

This clonotype has a single count. This may be a read error: a much more frequent sequence differs by one nucleotide. This rearrangement joins TRBV6-2 or TRBV6-3 to TRBJ1-5; unclear D gene. This CDR3 comprises 13 residues. Germline V CDR1 and CDR2: MNHEY, SVGEGT. The CDR3 protein is CVSKLQQSQPQHF. In DNA, the CDR3 is TGTGTCAGCAAACTCCAACAATCCCAGCCCCAGCATTTT.

This clonotype was found many times. V is TRBV28 and J is TRBJ2-3, with D possibly TRBD2 on 6 matching bases. Trimming removed 5 bases at V and 9 bases at J, with 30 bases between. The CDR3 contains 18 residues. Germline values: CDR1 MDHEN, CDR2 SYDVKM. The chain's CDR3 is CASSLPPGVASGAGTQYF. CDR3 bases: TGTGCCAGCAGTCTGCCCCCCGGGGTCGCGTCCGGGGCGGGGACGCAGTATTTT.

This clonotype was counted many times. The rearrangement uses TRBV12-3 or TRBV12-4 and TRBJ2-3; D gene unclear. V lost 6 bases and J lost 3, with 4 bases in between. The CDR3 runs 11 residues. The DNA of the CDR3 is TGTGCCAGCAGCCGAACAGATACGCAGTATTTT. This codes for CASSRTDTQYF.

This clonotype occurred many times. The J gene is TRBJ2-1, the V gene TRBV9; D remains ambiguous. V shed 7 bases and J shed 0 bases, with 11 bases lying between them. The CDR3 loop spans 14 amino acids. Germline V gene data show CDR1 as SGDLS and CDR2 as YYNGEE. The CDR3 spells CASSLGYSYNEQFF. In DNA, the CDR3 is TGTGCCAGCTCCCTCGGGTACTCCTACAATGAGCAGTTCTTC.

The table lists this clonotype with many counts. The rearrangement uses TRBV6-2 or TRBV6-3 and TRBJ1-3; no clear D gene. From germline, CDR1 is MNHEY and CDR2 SVGEGT. The length of the CDR3 is 13 residues. The ends were cut back, 6 bases at V and 0 bases at J, with 6 bases in the middle. This CDR3 reads CASSSISGNTIYF. The CDR3, as DNA: TGTGCCAGCAGCAGCATCTCTGGAAACACCATATATTTT.

This clonotype was recorded many times. CDR3 nucleotides: TGCAGCGTCCTGGAGGCGGTTGGAACTGAAGCTTTCTTT. It codes for CSVLEAVGTEAFF. The chain couples TRBV29-1 to TRBJ1-1; D remains unclear. Germline V gives CDR1 SQVTM, CDR2 ANQGSEA. CDR3 length equals 13 residues. The germline V and J ends were trimmed by 6 bases and 5 bases, with 16 bases remaining between them.

Ten or more counts support this clonotype. The chain joins TRBV7-9 to TRBJ1-1, with a possible D match to TRBD1 (5 bases). CDR1 is SEHNR and CDR2 is FQNEAQ in the germline V gene (reference sequence). V gave up 5 bases and J gave up 6 bases, with 10 bases separating them. The CDR3 sequence is 12 residues long. CDR3 nucleotides: TGTGCCAGCAGCGCTCTGGGGGCTGAAGCTTTCTTT. Residues: CASSALGAEAFF. Looking up the rest from reference TRBV7-9 and TRBJ1-1 gives the full variable domain: DTGVSQNPRHKITKRGQNVTFRCDPISEHNRLYWYRQTLGQGPEFLTYFQNEAQLEKSRLLSDRFSAERPKGSFSTLEIQRTEQGDSAMYLCASSALGAEAFFGQGTRLTVV.

The chain has TRBV7-9 and TRBJ2-1; 7 bases are a match to TRBD1. Germline V lookup: CDR1 SEHNR, CDR2 FQNEAQ (reference sequence). Trimming at V came to 4 bases and at J to 2 bases, leaving 5 bases not matched to a gene. The CDR3 spans 15 residues. The CDR3, as DNA: TGTGCCAGCAGCTCGAAGGGGGCTACCTACAATGAGCAGTTCTTC. Protein sequence: CASSSKGATYNEQFF.

Many counts were recorded for this clonotype. CDR3 amino acids: CASKGTVNYGYTF. In DNA form, the CDR3 reads TGTGCCAGCAAAGGGACAGTCAACTATGGCTACACCTTC. The chain links TRBV5-6 to TRBJ1-2; 7 positions agree with TRBD1. V lost 6 bases to trimming and J lost 2 bases; unmatched junction nucleotides: 4. The CDR3 loop spans 13 amino acids. Germline CDR1 is SGHDT and CDR2 is YYEEEE.

By frequency in the sample, this clonotype is large. The rearrangement uses TRBV9 and TRBJ2-1, with 8 bases identical to TRBD1. The CDR3 has 15 amino acids. CDR1 is SGDLS and CDR2 is YYNGEE in the germline V gene. V dropped 3 bases and J dropped 6; count of bases not matched to a gene: 8. CDR3 protein: CASSERTGRINEQFF. The CDR3 DNA follows: TGTGCCAGCAGCGAGCGGACAGGGCGGATCAATGAGCAGTTCTTC.

This clonotype was counted many times. The chain uses TRBV5-1 and TRBJ2-3; the D gene could be TRBD1 or TRBD2 (5 bases each). The length of the CDR3 is 13 residues. The germline CDR1 and CDR2 sequences are SGHRS and YFSETQ. CDR3 coding DNA: TGCGTCAGTACCCGGGACCCCACAGATACGCAGTATTTT. Its translation is CVSTRDPTDTQYF. The complete variable domain, with remaining parts taken from reference TRBV5-1 and TRBJ2-3, reads KAGVTQTPRYLIKTRGQQVTLSCSPISGHRSVSWYQQTPGQGLQFLFEYFSETQRNKGNFPGRFSGRQFSNSRSEMNVSTLELGDSALYLCVSTRDPTDTQYFGPGTRLTVL.

The chain carries TRBV20-1 and TRBJ1-4; tentatively, D is TRBD1 (6 bases). CDR3 length: 15 amino acids. Germline loops: CDR1 DFQATT, CDR2 SNEGSKA (reference sequence). The CDR3 DNA sequence: TGCATTTCCCCCGACGGGGGGGCGGGTAATGAAAAACTGTTTTTT. Encoded protein: CISPDGGAGNEKLFF.

This clonotype was detected many times. The CDR3 DNA is TGTGCCAGCCGGGAGGCTAGCGGAGACTACGAGCAGTACTTC. It encodes CASREASGDYEQYF. This chain joins TRBV28 and TRBJ2-7; TRBD2 aligns across 7 bases. The CDR3 consists of 14 residues. The V gene end was trimmed by 8 bases and the J gene end by 3 bases; junction bases not matched to a gene: 10. CDR1 and CDR2 (germline): MDHEN, SYDVKM.

This clonotype was observed at least ten times. V gene TRBV10-3 combines with J gene TRBJ2-5; 7 bases fit TRBD1. CDR1 ENHRY and CDR2 SYGVKD come from the germline V gene. The trim removed 6 bases at V and 4 bases at J, leaving 8 bases unmatched. The CDR3 has 14 residues. The CDR3 loop is CAISVQGDRETQYF. In nucleotides, the CDR3 is TGTGCCATCAGCGTCCAGGGGGATAGAGAGACCCAGTACTTC.

This clonotype was counted ten times or more. This chain connects TRBV7-8 to TRBJ2-3; D is unclear. This CDR3 is 13 amino acids long. Germline CDR1 SGHVS, CDR2 FQNEAQ. Trimming removed 4 bases at V and 4 bases at J, with 9 bases between. CDR3 DNA sequence: TGTGCCAGCAGCTCTTTAAGTGCAGATACGCAGTATTTT. Translating gives CASSSLSADTQYF.

About this clonotype: A read error is possible here, since a much larger clone lies one base away. The chain recombines TRBV5-1 with TRBJ2-2; 11 bases agree with TRBD2. Germline V gene sequence: CDR1 SGHRS, CDR2 YFSETQ. The CDR3 covers 16 residues. This chain's CDR3 is CTSSLTGTSGTGELFF. The CDR3 DNA follows: TGCACCAGCAGCTTGACCGGGACTAGCGGAACCGGGGAGCTGTTTTTT.

This clonotype turned up a few times. The chain links TRBV4-3 to TRBJ2-7; 10 nucleotides agree with TRBD2. Germline V lookup: CDR1 LGHNA, CDR2 YSLEER. The CDR3 contains 15 residues. Trimming removed 5 bases from V and 0 bases from J; junction bases left unmatched: 4. The CDR3 loop is CASSTLAGASYEQYF. The CDR3 DNA reads TGCGCCAGCAGCACGCTAGCGGGAGCCTCCTACGAGCAGTACTTC.

Many counts were recorded for this clonotype. DNA for the CDR3: TGTGCCAGCTCACCACCGACAGGGGGGGCCTATGGCTACACCTTC. It encodes CASSPPTGGAYGYTF. The chain carries TRBV18 and TRBJ1-2, with 9 bases identical to TRBD1. The ends lost 0 bases at V and 4 bases at J; junction bases unmatched: 3. This CDR3 comprises 15 residues. Looked up from germline, CDR1 is KGHSH and CDR2 is LQKENI.

This clonotype was seen many times. The chain is built from TRBV12-3 or TRBV12-4 and TRBJ2-5; 7 positions agree with TRBD2. The V and J ends lost 4 bases and 10 bases, in that order; junction bases with no gene match: 6. The CDR3 extends over 12 amino acids. The DNA for the CDR3 is TGTGCCAGCAGTTCCGGCGCGGGGGACCAGTACTTC. This sequence encodes CASSSGAGDQYF.

The chain links TRBV10-2 to TRBJ2-3; D may be TRBD1 (6 bases). V lost 10 bases and J lost 6, with 17 bases in between. The CDR3 is 13 residues long. The germline CDR1 and CDR2 sequences are WSHSY and SAAADI. The CDR3 DNA is TGCGCCAACAGGTCAGGGGCAGGGGATACGCAGTATTTT. This encodes CANRSGAGDTQYF.

The table lists this clonotype with many counts. The chain uses TRBV5-1 and TRBJ2-1; TRBD2 agrees at 7 bases. The CDR3 length is 16 residues. The V gene's germline CDR1 is SGHRS and CDR2 YFSETQ. The V gene end was trimmed by 0 bases and the J gene end by 6 bases; junction bases not matched to a gene: 9. In nucleotides, the CDR3 is TGCGCCAGCAGCTTGGTCGGACCGACTAGCCCCAATGAGCAGTTCTTC. This gives the protein CASSLVGPTSPNEQFF. Using reference TRBV5-1 and TRBJ2-1 for the parts outside the CDR3, the full variable domain is KAGVTQTPRYLIKTRGQQVTLSCSPISGHRSVSWYQQTPGQGLQFLFEYFSETQRNKGNFPGRFSGRQFSNSRSEMNVSTLELGDSALYLCASSLVGPTSPNEQFFGPGTRLTVL.